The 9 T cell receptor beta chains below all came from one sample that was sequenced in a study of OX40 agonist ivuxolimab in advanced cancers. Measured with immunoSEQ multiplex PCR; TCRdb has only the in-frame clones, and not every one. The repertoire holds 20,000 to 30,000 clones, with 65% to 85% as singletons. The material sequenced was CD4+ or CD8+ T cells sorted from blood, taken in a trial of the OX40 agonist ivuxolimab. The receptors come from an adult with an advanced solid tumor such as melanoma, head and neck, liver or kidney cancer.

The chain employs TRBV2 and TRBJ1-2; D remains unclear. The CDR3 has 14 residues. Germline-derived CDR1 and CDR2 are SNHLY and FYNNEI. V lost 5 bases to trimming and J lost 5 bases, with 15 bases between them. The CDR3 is CASSWTPTSYGYTF. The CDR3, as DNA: TGTGCCAGCAGTTGGACCCCTACCTCATATGGCTACACCTTC.

CDR3 sequence reads: CASSLQGYGRYTGELFF. The DNA for the CDR3 is TGTGCCAGCAGCTTGCAAGGTTACGGGAGATACACCGGGGAGCTGTTTTTT. The chain combines TRBV5-8 with TRBJ2-2; weak D call: TRBD2 (6 bases). CDR3 size: 17 residues. Germline V lookup: CDR1 SGHTS, CDR2 YDEGEE. V was clipped by 1 base and J by 3 bases, with 16 bases between them. Full variable domain (outside the CDR3, taken from reference TRBV5-8 and TRBJ2-2): EAGVTQSPTHLIKTRGQQATLRCSPISGHTSVYWYQQALGLGLQFLLWYDEGEERNRGNFPPRFSGRQFPNYSSELNVNALELEDSALYLCASSLQGYGRYTGELFFGEGSRLTVL.

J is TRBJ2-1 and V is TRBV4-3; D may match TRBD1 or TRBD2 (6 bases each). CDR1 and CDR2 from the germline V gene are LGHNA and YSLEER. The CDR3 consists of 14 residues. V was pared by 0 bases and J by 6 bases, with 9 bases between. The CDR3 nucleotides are TGCGCCAGCAGCCAAGATGAGGGGGGCAATGAGCAGTTCTTC. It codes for CASSQDEGGNEQFF.

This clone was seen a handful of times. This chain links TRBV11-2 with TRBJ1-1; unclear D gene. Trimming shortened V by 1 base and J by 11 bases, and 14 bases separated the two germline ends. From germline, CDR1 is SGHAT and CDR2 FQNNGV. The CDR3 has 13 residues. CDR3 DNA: TGTGCCAGCAGCTTAGTCTTGGAGGGAGGGGCTTTCTTT. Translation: CASSLVLEGGAFF. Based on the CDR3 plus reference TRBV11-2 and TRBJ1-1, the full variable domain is EAGVAQSPRYKIIEKRQSVAFWCNPISGHATLYWYQQILGQGPKLLIQFQNNGVVDDSQLPKDRFSAERLKGVDSTLKIQPAKLEDSAVYLCASSLVLEGGAFFGQGTRLTVV.

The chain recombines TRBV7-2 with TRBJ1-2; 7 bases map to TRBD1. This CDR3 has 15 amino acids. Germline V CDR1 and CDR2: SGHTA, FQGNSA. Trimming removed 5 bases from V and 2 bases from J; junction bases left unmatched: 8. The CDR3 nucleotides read TGTGCCAGCAGCCCCCGGGACAGACTCAACTATGGCTACACCTTC. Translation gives CASSPRDRLNYGYTF.

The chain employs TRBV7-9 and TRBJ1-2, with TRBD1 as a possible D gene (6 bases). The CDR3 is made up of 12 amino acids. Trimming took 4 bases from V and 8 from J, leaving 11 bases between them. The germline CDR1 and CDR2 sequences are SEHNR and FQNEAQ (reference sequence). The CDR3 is CASSWYRDGYTF. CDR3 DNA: TGTGCCAGCAGCTGGTACAGGGACGGCTACACCTTC.

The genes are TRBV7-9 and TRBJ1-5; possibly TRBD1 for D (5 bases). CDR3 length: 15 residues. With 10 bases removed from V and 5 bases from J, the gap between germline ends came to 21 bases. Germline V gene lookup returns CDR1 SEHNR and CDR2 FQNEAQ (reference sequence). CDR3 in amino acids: CATGGDATRDQPQHF. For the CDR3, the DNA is TGTGCCACTGGGGGGGACGCGACGAGGGATCAGCCCCAGCATTTT.

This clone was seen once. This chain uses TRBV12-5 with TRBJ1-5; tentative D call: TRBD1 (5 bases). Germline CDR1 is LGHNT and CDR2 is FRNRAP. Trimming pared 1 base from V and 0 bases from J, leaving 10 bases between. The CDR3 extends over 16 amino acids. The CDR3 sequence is CASGLAPTGSNQPQHF. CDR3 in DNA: TGTGCTAGTGGTTTGGCCCCAACAGGTAGCAATCAGCCCCAGCATTTT.

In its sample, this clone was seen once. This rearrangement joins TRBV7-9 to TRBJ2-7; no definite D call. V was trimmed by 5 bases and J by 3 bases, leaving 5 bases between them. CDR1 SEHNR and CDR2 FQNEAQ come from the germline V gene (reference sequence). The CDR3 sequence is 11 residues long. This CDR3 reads CASSQYYEQYF. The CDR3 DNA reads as TGTGCCAGCAGCCAATACTACGAGCAGTACTTC.